This TCR beta chain was profiled in a study of blood T cells in healthy people across ages. Of note for this clonotype: What it binds is unknown.

Study observations and caveats: Older age went with lower TCR beta diversity per million T cells, in a roughly linear way. There were more naive CD4+ cells and higher diversity in long-lived donors than in aged donors. Changes seen in expanded clonotypes were possibly confounded by donor CMV status left unknown.

Isolation of PBMCs gave at least 7 million cells per sample. Combining a sample-barcoded 5' primer with a J-beta primer mix, a second PCR ran for roughly 7 to 12 cycles. TCRdb analysed the 5' RACE reads with MiXCR anew, one entry per CDR3 protein. The repertoire includes 1,500,000 or so distinct CDR3 sequences, approximately 42% of them detected once, and about 4.1% sits in the top ten. The TCR originated in a woman aged 18-30 years in good health. Sample: blood.

As DNA, the CDR3 is TGTGCCAGCAGCCCGATGGAAAAACTGTTTTTT. It yields the protein CASSPMEKLFF. J is TRBJ1-4 and V is TRBV7-9; D is unclear. Germline values: CDR1 SEHNR, CDR2 FQNEAQ (reference sequence). The CDR3 totals 11 residues. V dropped 5 bases and J dropped 8 bases, with 6 bases sitting between them. Supplemented by reference TRBV7-9 and TRBJ1-4, the full variable domain reads DTGVSQNPRHKITKRGQNVTFRCDPISEHNRLYWYRQTLGQGPEFLTYFQNEAQLEKSRLLSDRFSAERPKGSFSTLEIQRTEQGDSAMYLCASSPMEKLFFGSGTQLSVL.